This T cell receptor beta chain was identified during a study of T cell responses to AZD1222 COVID-19 vaccine (dated by TCRdb to the early 2020s). Background for the entire study: A total of approximately 240 trial participants underwent TCR sequencing, of whom roughly 210 received two doses of AZD1222 and about 26 received two doses of the MenACWY control vaccine. Enrollment into the trials was organized by age into subgroups of 18-55, 56-69 and 70-plus years, and those subgroups contained approximately 150, 30 and 60 TCR-sequenced participants, respectively.

The CDR3 regions of human TCRbeta chains were subjected to immunosequencing. In the authors' own workflow: TCRs in the repertoires were compared against a reference library of SARS-CoV-2-specific TCRs that had been generated with the MIRA antigen-specificity platform. Breadth was defined as the fraction of unique TCRs that were SARS-CoV-2-associated. Depth was defined as the fraction of total T cells that were SARS-CoV-2-associated. Using the MIRA data, every spike-specific TCR was mapped to the spike region that the TCR reacted to and assigned to either a CD4 or a CD8 class. Log10-transformed breadth and depth values were compared by one-way ANOVA with Sidak's multiple comparisons tests. TCRdb limited this immuneACCESS table to in-frame rearrangements with V and J called. A share of clones is missing; checked studies link under half to unresolved V genes, and the rest is unexplained. Clonal size and the V and J genes are those of that table, whereas D and trimming came from the DNA. The sample contains about 90,000 clones, over 75% of them found a single time. About 6.1% of the sample is held by the ten biggest clonotypes.

Spanning cysteine to phenylalanine, the CDR3 consists of 14 amino acids. Of the read, only the CDR3 DNA is kept; its 42 bases are in frame from base 1. V loses 5 bases, J loses 0 bases, and the germline ends lie 11 bases apart. Reading the germline V gene gives CDR1 SGHAT and CDR2 FQNNGV. Reading the label with the study, this specimen's time point is: about 28 days (+/-7) after the second vaccine dose. Because spike-specific TCR depth and breadth did not differ between the two schedules, AZD1222 recipients who got a second dose at roughly 4 weeks were pooled with those who got a second dose at roughly 12 weeks. The vaccinee samples were drawn from two UK trials, COV001 and COV002, one of which was a single-blind randomized controlled phase 2/3 trial testing AZD1222 (ChAdOx1 nCoV-19) in healthy adults. For TCRbeta chain sequencing, PBMC samples from trial participants were taken at day 0 and at day 28 after the second dose.

Results the study describes overall, beyond this receptor: Spike-specific TCR breadth and depth rose significantly after two AZD1222 doses compared with day 0 and with MenACWY recipients. The vaccine-associated CD4 TCRs covered the entire spike protein, and the dominant responses fell in regions 160-218 and 743-854. Because no samples from the day 14 peak response were available, repertoires could be characterized only after the peak T cell response. In the small 56-69-year group, the increase in depth fell short of significance, most likely because of low power. Nearly half of unique spike-specific TCRs reportedly recognized epitopes outside regions mutated in the B.1.351 and B.1.1.7 variants. Participants were mostly white British and included more females than males, and it was suggested by the authors that clonal diversity may have been underestimated. Only five to seven AZD1222 recipients were SARS-CoV-2 seropositive at baseline, limiting conclusions about previously exposed vaccinees.

A word on this clone: Its antigen remains unidentified. Per-base qualities were not stored, and no clone one base away is much larger.

The material sequenced was peripheral blood, taken 28 days after the second AZD1222 dose. The chain couples TRBV11-2 to TRBJ2-7; the D assignment is uncertain and may be TRBD1 or TRBD2, with 5 bases supporting each. This clonotype originated in an adult who received the AZD1222 COVID-19 vaccine. The CDR3 region reads CASSLGGNSYEQYF. The nucleotides read TGTGCCAGCAGCCTTGGGGGAAACTCCTACGAGCAGTACTTC. The CDR3 plus the reference TRBV11-2 and TRBJ2-7 genes for the other parts give the full variable domain: EAGVAQSPRYKIIEKRQSVAFWCNPISGHATLYWYQQILGQGPKLLIQFQNNGVVDDSQLPKDRFSAERLKGVDSTLKIQPAKLEDSAVYLCASSLGGNSYEQYFGPGTRLTVT.